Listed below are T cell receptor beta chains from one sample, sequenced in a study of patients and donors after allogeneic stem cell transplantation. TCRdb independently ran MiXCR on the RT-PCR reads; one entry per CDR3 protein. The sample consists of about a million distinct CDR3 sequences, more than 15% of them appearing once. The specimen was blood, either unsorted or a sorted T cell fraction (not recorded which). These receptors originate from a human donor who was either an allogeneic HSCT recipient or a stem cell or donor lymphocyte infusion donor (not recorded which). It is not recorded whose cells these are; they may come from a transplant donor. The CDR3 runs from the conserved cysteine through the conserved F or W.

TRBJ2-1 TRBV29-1 CSVEGPGLANNEQFF
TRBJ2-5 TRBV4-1 CASSQGGLAGGRETQYF
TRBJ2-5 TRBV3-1 CASSQDWETQYF
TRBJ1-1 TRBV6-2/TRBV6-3 CASSQRTGWTEAFF
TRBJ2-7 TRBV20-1 CSTYISYEQYF
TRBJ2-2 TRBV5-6 CASSLFSGAGELFF
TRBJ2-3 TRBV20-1 CRAGGGQLTDTQYF
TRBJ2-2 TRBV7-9 CASSYLRGTNTGELFF
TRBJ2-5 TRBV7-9 CASSQWGGFQETQYF
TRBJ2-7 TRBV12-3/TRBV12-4 CASRRTRDEQYF
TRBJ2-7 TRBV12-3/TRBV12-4 CASSPLDRGSNEQYF
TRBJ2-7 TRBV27 CASSLTRLAAIYEQYF
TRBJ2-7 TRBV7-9 CASSSVHGQGAREQYF
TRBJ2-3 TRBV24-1 CATSPILSGTTDTQYF
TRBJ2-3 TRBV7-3 CASSPEWGTDTQYF